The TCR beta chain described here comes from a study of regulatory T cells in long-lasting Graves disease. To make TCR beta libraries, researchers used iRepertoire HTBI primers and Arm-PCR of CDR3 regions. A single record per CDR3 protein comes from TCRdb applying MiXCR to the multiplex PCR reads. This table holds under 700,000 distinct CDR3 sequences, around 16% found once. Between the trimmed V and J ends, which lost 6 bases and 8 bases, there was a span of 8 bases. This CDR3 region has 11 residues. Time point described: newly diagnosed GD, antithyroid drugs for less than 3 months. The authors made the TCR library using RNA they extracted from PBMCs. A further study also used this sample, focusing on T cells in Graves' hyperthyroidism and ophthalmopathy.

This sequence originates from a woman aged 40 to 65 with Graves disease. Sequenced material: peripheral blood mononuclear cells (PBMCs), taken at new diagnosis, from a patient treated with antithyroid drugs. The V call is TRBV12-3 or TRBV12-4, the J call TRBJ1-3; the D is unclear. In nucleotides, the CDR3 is TGTGCCAGCAGCGCTATAGACACCATATATTTT. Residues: CASSAIDTIYF.